The present T cell receptor (beta chain) was sequenced within a study of T-cell reconstitution after alpha-beta-depleted transplantation in children. Study-wide results and caveats: In patients about two months after transplant, alpha-beta T cells reportedly arose from several hundred expanded graft clones. T-cell counts and diversity at one year post-transplant came mainly from newly produced T cells. At day 60, the high TCRbeta diversity found in some patients originated from recipient T cells and thymic progenitors that had survived.

Using unique molecular identifiers, the investigators prepared the TCRbeta library. TCRdb used MiXCR to reprocess the PCR reads, holding one entry per CDR3 protein. This sample has roughly 50,000 distinct CDR3 sequences; 44% occur once, and the top ten carry 95% to 98%. This clonotype was recorded a few times. Its antigen is not known. This CDR3 comprises 13 residues. Germline CDR1 SGDLS, CDR2 YYNGEE. With 0 bases removed from V and 12 bases from J, the gap between germline ends came to 13 bases. The rearrangement links TRBV9 to TRBJ2-1; D unresolved. Specimen: PBMCs, mostly from graft donor cells, collected 360 days after TCRalphabeta/CD19-depleted stem cell transplant. This TCR derives from a male patient younger than 18 who had a stem cell transplant for acute lymphoblastic leukemia, so the T cells may come from the graft donor. CDR3 nucleotides: TGTGCCAGCAGCGTAGGTCTCACCTTCTGGCAGTTCTTC. Translated, it gives CASSVGLTFWQFF.